Listed below are T cell receptor beta chains from one sample, sequenced in a study of blood T cell repertoires in COVID-19. Sequencing used immunoSEQ multiplex PCR; TCRdb keeps in-frame clones, though not all of them. The repertoire has some 110,000 clones, about 80% of them found once; the top ten carry 2.5% to 4%. Sequenced input: peripheral blood. These receptors were collected from a woman aged 80 or over with active or convalescent COVID-19. Each CDR3 is given with its conserved first and last residue. The order of the fields is V gene, clone size, J gene, D gene, CDR3 DNA, CDR3 protein. A D gene is named only where the DNA matches it firmly. Size is stated for part of the rows, as once, few or many counts, or as a class when the clone is expanded.

v_call: TRBV3-1/TRBV3-2
clone_size: .
j_call: TRBJ2-4
d_call: .
cdr3_nt: TGTGCCAGCAGTCCGGTAATAGCCAAAAACATTCAGTACTTC
cdr3_aa: CASSPVIAKNIQYF

v_call: TRBV5-1
clone_size: .
j_call: TRBJ2-5
d_call: TRBD1
cdr3_nt: TGCGCCAGCAGCTTAGACAGGGGATGGGAGACCCAGTACTTC
cdr3_aa: CASSLDRGWETQYF

v_call: TRBV6-1
clone_size: .
j_call: TRBJ1-3
d_call: .
cdr3_nt: TGTGCCAGCAGTGAGATACAGGGTCACTCTGGAAACACCATATATTTT
cdr3_aa: CASSEIQGHSGNTIYF

v_call: TRBV5-6
clone_size: .
j_call: TRBJ1-1
d_call: TRBD1
cdr3_nt: TGTGCCAGCAGCTCCACCGGGACAGCGAACACTGAAGCTTTCTTT
cdr3_aa: CASSSTGTANTEAFF

v_call: TRBV2
clone_size: .
j_call: TRBJ2-7
d_call: .
cdr3_nt: TGTGCCAGCAGTGTCCTAGCTCCGGTTGGCGAGCAGTACTTC
cdr3_aa: CASSVLAPVGEQYF

v_call: TRBV7-2
clone_size: .
j_call: TRBJ1-4
d_call: TRBD1
cdr3_nt: TGTGCCAGCAGTTCACAGGGGACGAATGAAAAACTGTTTTTT
cdr3_aa: CASSSQGTNEKLFF

v_call: TRBV18
clone_size: .
j_call: TRBJ2-2
d_call: .
cdr3_nt: TGTGCCAGCTCACCGAGACAGAACACCGGGGAGCTGTTTTTT
cdr3_aa: CASSPRQNTGELFF

v_call: TRBV19
clone_size: .
j_call: TRBJ2-3
d_call: .
cdr3_nt: TGTGCCAGTAGCCCAGGGGACACAGATACGCAGTATTTT
cdr3_aa: CASSPGDTDTQYF

v_call: TRBV18
clone_size: .
j_call: TRBJ1-1
d_call: .
cdr3_nt: TGTGCCAGCTCACCTCTAGGGGATGGGACTGAAGCTTTCTTT
cdr3_aa: CASSPLGDGTEAFF

v_call: TRBV19
clone_size: .
j_call: TRBJ1-4
d_call: .
cdr3_nt: TGTGCCAGTAGGCTCACCGAAGCCGGGAGAAATGAAAAACTGTTTTTT
cdr3_aa: CASRLTEAGRNEKLFF

v_call: TRBV12-3/TRBV12-4
clone_size: .
j_call: TRBJ2-1
d_call: .
cdr3_nt: TGTGCCAGCAGAGCGGGCGGGGGCCATGAGCAGTTCTTC
cdr3_aa: CASRAGGGHEQFF

v_call: TRBV27
clone_size: .
j_call: TRBJ1-1
d_call: .
cdr3_nt: TGTGCCAGCAGATTACAACCATACACAGGGCATGAAGCTTTCTTT
cdr3_aa: CASRLQPYTGHEAFF

v_call: TRBV7-3
clone_size: .
j_call: TRBJ1-2
d_call: .
cdr3_nt: TGTGCCAGCAGCTTAGTGGCAAACTATGGCTACACCTTC
cdr3_aa: CASSLVANYGYTF

v_call: TRBV20-1
clone_size: few
j_call: TRBJ1-5
d_call: .
cdr3_nt: TGCAGTGCTAGAGGCCGGGTCGGGCAGCATTTT
cdr3_aa: CSARGRVGQHF

v_call: TRBV6-4
clone_size: .
j_call: TRBJ2-2
d_call: .
cdr3_nt: TGTGCCAGCAGTGAGCAGGGGAGCACCGGGGAGCTGTTTTTT
cdr3_aa: CASSEQGSTGELFF

v_call: TRBV5-5
clone_size: .
j_call: TRBJ2-3
d_call: TRBD2
cdr3_nt: TGTGCCAGCAGAACCCGGACTAGCGGGGGGAGTATTAATACGCAGTATTTT
cdr3_aa: CASRTRTSGGSINTQYF

v_call: TRBV30
clone_size: .
j_call: TRBJ1-3
d_call: .
cdr3_nt: TGTGCCTGGAGTGTTCAGTTCTCTGGAAACACCATATATTTT
cdr3_aa: CAWSVQFSGNTIYF

v_call: TRBV19
clone_size: few
j_call: TRBJ1-1
d_call: .
cdr3_nt: TGTGCCAGTAGTACCCTGGACAGATTGAACACTGAAGCTTTCTTT
cdr3_aa: CASSTLDRLNTEAFF

v_call: TRBV6-2/TRBV6-3
clone_size: .
j_call: TRBJ1-6
d_call: .
cdr3_nt: TGTGCCAGCAGTACAGGGAGCTCACCCCTCCACTTT
cdr3_aa: CASSTGSSPLHF

v_call: TRBV6-2/TRBV6-3
clone_size: .
j_call: TRBJ2-7
d_call: TRBD1
cdr3_nt: TGTGCCAGCAGCCCACTGGGACAGATCTTCCACGAGCAGTACTTC
cdr3_aa: CASSPLGQIFHEQYF

v_call: TRBV30
clone_size: .
j_call: TRBJ2-1
d_call: .
cdr3_nt: TGTGCCTGGAGTGTAGGGGTGCATGAGCAGTTCTTC
cdr3_aa: CAWSVGVHEQFF

v_call: TRBV7-7
clone_size: .
j_call: TRBJ2-3
d_call: TRBD2
cdr3_nt: TGTGCTAGCAGCCCAAGAGCGGGAGTAGTCGGCGGAGATACGCAGTATTTT
cdr3_aa: CASSPRAGVVGGDTQYF

v_call: TRBV28
clone_size: .
j_call: TRBJ1-1
d_call: .
cdr3_nt: TGTGCCAGCAGTGAGCCAGGTGGCACTGAAGCTTTCTTT
cdr3_aa: CASSEPGGTEAFF

v_call: TRBV5-6
clone_size: once
j_call: TRBJ1-1
d_call: TRBD1
cdr3_nt: TGTGCCAGCAGCTTTGGAGGGACAGCGAACACTGAAGCTTTCTTT
cdr3_aa: CASSFGGTANTEAFF

v_call: TRBV6-2/TRBV6-3
clone_size: few
j_call: TRBJ2-5
d_call: .
cdr3_nt: TGTGCCAGCAGTTACGGGGGGAAAGGGACCCAGTACTTC
cdr3_aa: CASSYGGKGTQYF

v_call: TRBV28
clone_size: few
j_call: TRBJ2-7
d_call: TRBD2
cdr3_nt: TGTGCCAGCAGTTCGAGGACTAGCGGCAACTACGAGCAGTACTTC
cdr3_aa: CASSSRTSGNYEQYF

v_call: TRBV18
clone_size: .
j_call: TRBJ1-1
d_call: .
cdr3_nt: TGTGCCAGCTCAGTCGGGTATAACACTGAAGCTTTCTTT
cdr3_aa: CASSVGYNTEAFF

v_call: TRBV6-5
clone_size: once
j_call: TRBJ2-5
d_call: .
cdr3_nt: TGTGCCACCACCGAGGAGACCCAGTACTTC
cdr3_aa: CATTEETQYF

v_call: TRBV16
clone_size: .
j_call: TRBJ1-1
d_call: .
cdr3_nt: TGTGCCAGCAGCCTGCGACAGACCCTTGAAGCTTTCTTT
cdr3_aa: CASSLRQTLEAFF

v_call: TRBV15
clone_size: .
j_call: TRBJ1-6
d_call: .
cdr3_nt: TGTGCCACCAGGGGAAGGGCAGGGGACGATTCACCCCTCCACTTT
cdr3_aa: CATRGRAGDDSPLHF

v_call: TRBV5-1
clone_size: .
j_call: TRBJ1-1
d_call: .
cdr3_nt: TGCGCCAGCAGCCCAGGGGAGAAAACTGAAGCTTTCTTT
cdr3_aa: CASSPGEKTEAFF

v_call: TRBV7-9
clone_size: .
j_call: TRBJ2-7
d_call: TRBD1
cdr3_nt: TGTGCCAGCAGCAGGGACAGGTACGAGCAGTACTTC
cdr3_aa: CASSRDRYEQYF

v_call: TRBV5-1
clone_size: .
j_call: TRBJ1-1
d_call: .
cdr3_nt: TGCGCCAGCAGCTTGTCGGTGGCAGGAAACACTGAAGCTTTCTTT
cdr3_aa: CASSLSVAGNTEAFF

v_call: TRBV2
clone_size: .
j_call: TRBJ2-1
d_call: TRBD2
cdr3_nt: TGTGCCAGCTACGAAGGGCGGTTAGCGGGGTTCTACAATGAGCAGTTCTTC
cdr3_aa: CASYEGRLAGFYNEQFF

v_call: TRBV7-9
clone_size: .
j_call: TRBJ2-7
d_call: .
cdr3_nt: TGTGCCAGCAGCTTCTCCGGTGGGGGGAACGAGCAGTACTTC
cdr3_aa: CASSFSGGGNEQYF

v_call: TRBV28
clone_size: .
j_call: TRBJ1-3
d_call: .
cdr3_nt: TGTGCCAGCAGTTCGGGGAGGCATCGCTCTGGAAACACCATATATTTT
cdr3_aa: CASSSGRHRSGNTIYF

v_call: TRBV29-1
clone_size: .
j_call: TRBJ1-1
d_call: .
cdr3_nt: TGCAGCGTTCACGGGGGGAAGGGGATGAACACTGAAGCTTTCTTT
cdr3_aa: CSVHGGKGMNTEAFF

v_call: TRBV5-5
clone_size: .
j_call: TRBJ1-1
d_call: .
cdr3_nt: TGTGCCAGCAGCTTGGGGAGGGCGTCGAACACTGAAGCTTTCTTT
cdr3_aa: CASSLGRASNTEAFF

v_call: TRBV6-2/TRBV6-3
clone_size: .
j_call: TRBJ2-1
d_call: .
cdr3_nt: TGTGCCAGCAGTTCTGAAACAGTGTACAATGAGCAGTTCTTC
cdr3_aa: CASSSETVYNEQFF

v_call: TRBV6-2/TRBV6-3
clone_size: few
j_call: TRBJ1-5
d_call: .
cdr3_nt: TGTGCCAGCAGTTATGAGTATAGCAATCAGCCCCAGCATTTT
cdr3_aa: CASSYEYSNQPQHF

v_call: TRBV6-2/TRBV6-3
clone_size: .
j_call: TRBJ1-5
d_call: .
cdr3_nt: TGTGCCAGCAGCCCACTTTCGTATAGCAATCAGCCCCAGCATTTT
cdr3_aa: CASSPLSYSNQPQHF

v_call: TRBV4-3
clone_size: .
j_call: TRBJ1-5
d_call: .
cdr3_nt: TGCGCCAGCAGCCTAACCCGATCCGGGTATCAGCCCCAGCATTTT
cdr3_aa: CASSLTRSGYQPQHF

v_call: TRBV3-1/TRBV3-2
clone_size: .
j_call: TRBJ1-4
d_call: .
cdr3_nt: TGTGCCAGCAGCCCGCCGGGGAGGGATAATGAAAAACTGTTTTTT
cdr3_aa: CASSPPGRDNEKLFF

v_call: TRBV5-1
clone_size: .
j_call: TRBJ1-1
d_call: .
cdr3_nt: TGCGCCAGCAGCTTGTTTCCAGAGAACACTGAAGCTTTCTTT
cdr3_aa: CASSLFPENTEAFF

v_call: TRBV10-3
clone_size: .
j_call: TRBJ1-1
d_call: .
cdr3_nt: TGTGCCGCGGGGCAGGCTTCGAACACTGAAGCTTTCTTT
cdr3_aa: CAAGQASNTEAFF

v_call: TRBV30
clone_size: once
j_call: TRBJ1-1
d_call: .
cdr3_nt: TGTGCCTGGAGTGTCCTGGGGGGGTTCACTGAAGCTTTCTTT
cdr3_aa: CAWSVLGGFTEAFF